The entry below describes one TCR beta chain. Antigen: not known. Sequencing was performed with immunoSEQ multiplex PCR; in TCRdb, only in-frame clones are kept and a portion is missing. The sample comprises roughly 40,000 clones, about 95% of which are singletons, and around 0.35% rests with the top ten. From germline, CDR1 is SGHRS and CDR2 YFSETQ. This CDR3 has 13 residues. J was trimmed by 5 bases and V by 3 bases; bases with no gene match: 3. This specimen comes from a study of Tregs in tolerant kidney transplant recipients. Notes on the study in general: Tregs expanded with activated donor B cells seemed most donor-specific.

The clonotype comes from a human donor in good health. Sequences were obtained from Tregs from blood cultured with allogeneic cells. V usage is TRBV5-1 and J usage is TRBJ2-7; TRBD1 aligns across 9 bases. The CDR3 nucleotides are TGCGCCAGCAGCTGGACAGGGGACCACGAGCAGTACTTC. Protein product: CASSWTGDHEQYF.